These 19 T cell receptor beta chains were all obtained from the same sample, sequenced in a study of T cell clonality in common variable immunodeficiency. The protocol was immunoSEQ multiplex PCR, while the TCRdb copy is restricted to in-frame clones and leaves out a portion. Listed here are some 64,000 clones without any singletons, the top ten holding about 1.7%. The sample comprised peripheral blood mononuclear cells. These receptors originate from a person aged 18 to 70 in good health.

This clone was detected many times. CDR3: CASRHRAPGAKNIQYF. Incomplete CDR3 DNA: TGTGCCAGTAGACACAGGGCGCCCGGGGCCAAAAACATT. The chain couples TRBV19 to TRBJ2-4; D possibly corresponds to TRBD1 (6 bases). The read falls 3 residues short of the CDR3 end, and the missing part is taken from the germline J gene. The germline V gene has CDR1 LNHDA and CDR2 SQIVND (reference sequence). The germline V and J ends were trimmed by 6 bases and 1 base, with 16 bases remaining between them. The CDR3 loop spans 16 amino acids.

In this sample, this clone turned up many times. The read halts 3 residues ahead of the CDR3 end, with the missing end drawn from the germline J gene. The J gene is TRBJ2-1, the V gene TRBV29-1, with a tentative D call TRBD2 (5 bases). The CDR3 covers 13 residues. Trimming left V 4 bases short and J 3 bases short, with 10 bases between. The germline V gene has CDR1 SQVTM and CDR2 ANQGSEA. Incomplete CDR3 DNA: TGCAGCGTTGGGGCGGGTGACTACAATGAG. It translates to CSVGAGDYNE. The full CDR3 is CSVGAGDYNEQFF.

As concerns this clone: The read gets to within 3 residues of the CDR3 end, and the germline J gene fills in the rest. The chain links TRBV2 to TRBJ1-4; 7 bases are a match to TRBD1. CDR1 and CDR2 from the germline V gene are SNHLY and FYNNEI. This CDR3 contains 15 residues. Losses at the gene ends were 8 bases for V and 2 bases for J; bases not matched to a gene: 8. The CDR3 bases that were read are TGTGCCAGCCAGGGACAGCGAACCACTAATGAAAAA. Translation gives CASQGQRTTNEK. The full CDR3 protein is CASQGQRTTNEKLFF.

The sample holds many counts of this clone. The read ends 3 residues shy of where the CDR3 ends; the end is completed using the germline J gene. The V call is TRBV19, the J call TRBJ1-1; tentative D call: TRBD1 (5 bases). CDR3 size: 13 residues. The V and J ends lost 2 bases and 4 bases respectively, with 8 bases between them. In germline, CDR1 is LNHDA, CDR2 SQIVND (reference sequence). CDR3 DNA, as far as it was read: TGTGCCAGTAGTATACAGGGATTCACTGAA. This codes for CASSIQGFTE. The entire CDR3 reads CASSIQGFTEAFF.

This clone was found many times. The CDR3 is cut off 3 residues early in the read; its end comes from the germline J gene. The chain recombines TRBV19 with TRBJ1-4; weak D call: TRBD1 (5 bases). V lost 3 bases and J lost 8, with 13 bases in between. The CDR3 contains 14 residues. Germline V CDR1 and CDR2: LNHDA, SQIVND (reference sequence). The part of the CDR3 DNA that was read is TGTGCCAGTAGTATTGGCAGGGCCGCGGAAAAA. Amino acid sequence: CASSIGRAAEK. In full, the CDR3 reads CASSIGRAAEKLFF.

This clone showed up many times. Read sequence stops 3 residues before the CDR3 end, and the germline J gene provides the missing end. V gene TRBV11-2 combines with J gene TRBJ2-5; tentatively, D is TRBD2 (6 bases). Looked up from germline, CDR1 is SGHAT and CDR2 is FQNNGV. CDR3 length: 15 amino acids. The V gene lost 3 bases and the J gene lost 4 bases, with 15 bases spanning the gap. CDR3 DNA, as far as it was read: TGTGCCAGCAGCTTCTTGGGCGGGATCGGAGAGACC. Protein: CASSFLGGIGET. The full CDR3 protein reads CASSFLGGIGETQYF.

This clone was detected many times. Coverage ceases 3 residues before the CDR3 finishes, and the germline J gene fills in the end. The chain recombines TRBV14 with TRBJ2-2, with TRBD2 identical over 11 bases. Germline V gene lookup returns CDR1 SGHDN and CDR2 FVKESK. This CDR3 is built from 16 residues. V lost 4 bases to trimming and J lost 1 base; unmatched junction nucleotides: 2. Partial CDR3 DNA: TGTGCCAGCAGCCCGGGACTAGCGGAGAACACCGGGGAG. It encodes CASSPGLAENTGE. The full CDR3 protein is CASSPGLAENTGELFF.

This clone occurred many times. The read is 3 residues too short to cover the CDR3 end, so that end is filled in from the germline J gene. This chain connects TRBV12-3 or TRBV12-4 to TRBJ1-1; 8 positions agree with TRBD1. The ends lost 7 bases at V and 5 bases at J; junction bases unmatched: 9. The CDR3 extends over 14 amino acids. CDR3: CASTGQGYSTEAFF. The CDR3 bases that were read are TGTGCCAGCACCGGACAGGGCTATTCGACTGAA.

This clone has ten or more counts. Read data end 3 residues before the CDR3 end; the end is taken from the germline J gene. V gene TRBV19 combines with J gene TRBJ1-2; D is unclear. The CDR3 has 14 residues. The V gene's germline CDR1 is LNHDA and CDR2 SQIVND (reference sequence). V lost 7 bases and J 4 bases, leaving 16 bases between the germline ends. The CDR3 here is CASTPLQGSYGYTF. The part of the CDR3 DNA that was read is TGTGCCAGTACTCCGCTTCAAGGTTCCTATGGC.

This clone showed up many times. The read gets to within 3 residues of the CDR3 end, and the germline J gene fills in the rest. V and J are TRBV5-1 and TRBJ2-1; 9 nucleotides align to TRBD1. V lost 0 bases to trimming and J lost 0 bases; unmatched junction nucleotides: 4. This CDR3 has 17 amino acids. CDR1 SGHRS and CDR2 YFSETQ come from the germline V gene. The covered CDR3 bases are TGCGCCAGCAGCTTGGGTGGGACAGGGAGCTCCTACAATGAG. Translating gives CASSLGGTGSSYNE. The entire CDR3 sequence reads CASSLGGTGSSYNEQFF.

In this sample, this clone turned up many times. The sequenced fragment ends 3 residues before the CDR3 boundary, so the rest is inferred from the germline J gene. The V gene is TRBV30, the J gene TRBJ1-1; D unclear. There are 11 residues in the CDR3. The germline V gene encodes CDR1 GTSNPN and CDR2 SVGIG (reference sequence). Trimming pared 0 bases from V and 7 bases from J, leaving 6 bases between. The CDR3 bases that were read are TGTGCCTGGAGTGTCCAGTTTGAA. It encodes CAWSVQFE. The complete CDR3 sequence is CAWSVQFEAFF.

This clone was seen at least ten times. Coverage ceases 3 residues before the CDR3 finishes, and the germline J gene fills in the end. This rearrangement joins TRBV4-1 to TRBJ2-2; D remains unclear. The CDR3 is 16 residues long. V was shortened by 3 bases and J by 2 bases, with 13 bases between the two germline ends. CDR1 and CDR2 (germline): MGHRA, YSYEKL. CDR3 DNA (partial): TGCGCCAGCAGCCACCAACCAGAGTTTAACACCGGGGAG. Translating it yields CASSHQPEFNTGE. The whole CDR3 protein reads CASSHQPEFNTGELFF.

The sample holds many counts of this clone. The read ends 3 residues early relative to the CDR3; the germline J gene fills the gap. The chain combines TRBV5-1 with TRBJ2-7; 7 bases line up with TRBD2. Unmatched junction bases numbered 6, after V lost 0 bases and J lost 0 bases. The CDR3 spans 16 residues. The V gene's germline CDR1 is SGHRS and CDR2 YFSETQ. CDR3 DNA, as far as it was read: TGCGCCAGCAGCTTGGGGGGGGGTTTAAGCTCCTACGAG. Amino acid sequence: CASSLGGGLSSYE. The whole CDR3 sequence reads CASSLGGGLSSYEQYF.

This clone was observed at least ten times. With the read ending 3 residues before the CDR3 end, the germline J gene is used to fill in that end. The rearrangement links TRBV4-1 to TRBJ2-4, with TRBD2 matching 10 bases. The junction had 6 bases not matched to a gene; V was cut back by 1 base and J by 0 bases. The V gene's germline CDR1 is MGHRA and CDR2 YSYEKL. The CDR3 has 18 amino acids. The sequenced CDR3 bases are TGCGCCAGCAGCCAAGGTTGGCTAGCGGGGGTAGCCAAAAACATT. Translated: CASSQGWLAGVAKNI. The whole CDR3 protein is CASSQGWLAGVAKNIQYF.

This clone was seen ten or more times. The read ends 3 residues early relative to the CDR3; the germline J gene fills the gap. The chain is built from TRBV7-8 and TRBJ1-5; 8 nucleotides agree with TRBD1. The CDR3 loop spans 13 amino acids. In germline, CDR1 is SGHVS, CDR2 FQNEAQ. V shed 8 bases, J shed 4 bases, and the junction held 4 bases outside the gene matches. The sequenced part of the CDR3 DNA is TGTGCCAGCCAGGGGGCGCGGAATCAGCCC. Residues: CASQGARNQP. Given in full, the CDR3 is CASQGARNQPQHF.

This clone was counted at least ten times. Sequencing ends 3 residues short of the CDR3 end; the germline J gene provides the rest. This rearrangement joins TRBV23-1 to TRBJ2-3; the match to TRBD2 covers 10 bases. TRBV23-1 is noted as an ORF with a role that remains uncertain. The CDR3 is 17 residues long. Losses at the gene ends were 6 bases for V and 1 base for J; bases not matched to a gene: 10. The sequenced CDR3 bases are TGCGCCAGCAGACAACCCGGGACTAGCGTTTGCACAGATACG. Its protein product is CASRQPGTSVCTDT. The whole CDR3 protein is CASRQPGTSVCTDTQYF.

This clone was counted many times. The CDR3 end is not reached by the read, which stops 3 residues before it; the germline J gene fills it in. The chain uses TRBV7-3 and TRBJ2-6, with 10 bases lining up with TRBD2. Germline V gene sequence: CDR1 SGHTA, CDR2 FQGTGA. V was clipped by 5 bases and J by 0 bases; unmatched bases: 4. CDR3 length equals 17 residues. Partial CDR3 DNA: TGTGCCAGCAGCCGGCTAGCGGGAGACTCTGGGGCCAACGTC. Amino acids: CASSRLAGDSGANV. The entire CDR3 sequence reads CASSRLAGDSGANVLTF.

In its sample, this clone was seen many times. The missing CDR3 end, 3 residues past where the read stops, is filled in from the germline J gene. The chain links TRBV7-3 to TRBJ2-7, with D possibly being TRBD2 (6 bases). The CDR3 extends over 13 amino acids. Germline CDR1 reads SGHTA; CDR2 reads FQGTGA. Trimming shortened V by 6 bases and J by 5 bases, and 14 bases separated the two germline ends. The CDR3 protein is CASSRGLGNEQYF. The covered CDR3 bases are TGTGCCAGCAGTCGGGGGTTGGGGAACGAG.

Regarding this clone: The CDR3 is cut off 3 residues early in the read; its end comes from the germline J gene. The chain uses TRBV2 and TRBJ1-2; D is perhaps TRBD1 (5 bases). CDR1 SNHLY and CDR2 FYNNEI come from the germline V gene. This CDR3 has 15 amino acids. CDR3 bases read: TGTGCCAGCAGTGATAGTGGAACGGTGGACAACGAC. Translation: CASSDSGTVDND. The whole CDR3 protein reads CASSDSGTVDNDYTF.